The sequence of this TCR beta chain was determined in a study of CD8+ T cells in alopecia areata (dated by TCRdb to 2016 to 2019). General notes on the study: The treated patients, all with moderate-to-severe alopecia areata, were enrolled in an open-label pilot trial of oral tofacitinib given at 5 to 10 mg twice daily. Patients received tofacitinib for 6 to 18 months and were then followed off drug for 6 months to check for delayed response and recurrence. To study T cell clonal expansion in alopecia areata, the researchers applied high-throughput TCRbeta sequencing to both the C3H/HeJ mouse model and human patients. Scalp tissue and sorted CD4+ and CD8+ peripheral blood T cells from patchy and totalis/universalis alopecia areata patients and from healthy controls were covered by human TCRbeta sequencing. Tofacitinib-treated patients had biopsies at baseline and at 4 and 24 weeks of treatment, with a later scalp biopsy in several patients. Scalp clonality was compared across normal scalp (n=4), patchy alopecia areata scalp (n=8), and alopecia totalis/universalis scalp (n=8). RNA was obtained with the PAXgene miRNA kit for fixed scalp, the miRNeasy kit for PBMCs, and the RNeasy kit for mouse skin. TCRbeta CDR3 regions were amplified by immunoSEQ multiplex PCR using 35 Vbeta forward and 13 Jbeta reverse primers.

V has 4 bases trimmed and J has 3 bases trimmed; junction bases matching no gene number 5. Taken from the germline V gene (reference sequence), the CDR1 and CDR2 loops are GTSNPN and SVGIG. The CDR3 covers 15 residues, taking in both the cysteine and the phenylalanine. Here the CDR3 DNA is all that survives: 45 bases in frame from base 1. This clone showed up just a few times. The target of this receptor is not known. Base quality data are lacking; no much larger clone is found one base away. From alopecia areata patients, peripheral blood was collected along with lesional scalp punch biopsies. PBMCs were separated by density centrifugation and stained for CD3, CD4 and CD8, after which CD4+ and CD8+ T cells were sorted on a FACSAria. General findings and caveats noted by the study authors: Compared with mice, TCR sequences shared between patients were less clear, possibly partly because of HLA diversity across the patient population. Compared with normal scalp, lesional scalp, particularly in alopecia totalis/universalis, had higher clonality and more expanded CD8+ clones, which suggests antigenic drive. Resident alphabeta T cells in normal human skin are also sequenced, complicating scalp TCR repertoire analysis, unlike mouse skin dominated by gammadelta T cells.

The library was made by the immunoSEQ multiplex PCR assay. RNA was extracted from all samples and reverse transcribed into cDNA, which served as template for TCR sequencing. First-strand cDNA was synthesized with SuperScript III using a 2:1 mix of oligo-dT and random hexamers. A synthetic immune receptor repertoire was used to assess amplification bias, and residual bias was removed computationally. For the original study's pipeline: Raw reads were preprocessed to remove errors, and CDR3 was defined by IMGT conventions from the conserved cysteine to phenylalanine. Clonality was computed by normalizing Shannon entropy by log2 of the number of productive unique TCRs and subtracting the result from 1. Whether scalp clones were CD4 or CD8 was inferred by matching scalp TCRbeta sequences against CD4 and CD8 repertoires sorted from blood. Here the immuneACCESS table is served through TCRdb, limited to in-frame sequences with V and J called. Missing clones are a known gap in these copies; in checked studies unresolved V genes cover under half, and the rest lacks a known reason. The V and J calls and clone size come from that table; D and trimming were worked out from the DNA. The sample data list about 150,000 clones, and approximately 50% of these were observed just once. Of the sample, roughly 6.8% is held by the ten largest clones.

Rearrangement joined TRBV30 to TRBJ2-2, and 10 junction bases match TRBD2. The sample consisted of CD4+ T cells sorted from blood. The source of this sequence is a human donor with alopecia areata. Here is the DNA: TGTGCCTGGAAGACTAGCGGGTTGTACACCGGGGAGCTGTTTTTT. Its amino acids are CAWKTSGLYTGELFF. Outside the CDR3, residues come from the reference TRBV30 and TRBJ2-2 proteins, so the full variable domain is: SQTIHQWPATLVQPVGSPLSLECTVEGTSNPNLYWYRQAAGRGLQLLFYSVGIGQISSEVPQNLSASRPQDRQFILSSKKLLLSDSGFYLCAWKTSGLYTGELFFGEGSRLTVL.